This T cell receptor (beta chain) stems from a study of CD8+ T cells in alopecia areata (dated 2018 in TCRdb). For context, the study as a whole: Skin from C3H/HeJ donors aged 6-12 months with spontaneous alopecia was grafted onto female C3H/HeJ recipients aged roughly 7-10 weeks. RNA was extracted with the PAXgene miRNA kit for fixed scalp, the miRNeasy kit for PBMCs, and the RNeasy kit for mouse skin. Scalp clonality was compared across normal scalp (n=4), patchy alopecia areata scalp (n=8), and alopecia totalis/universalis scalp (n=8). Amplification of TCRbeta CDR3 regions was done by immunoSEQ multiplex PCR using 35 Vbeta forward primers and 13 Jbeta reverse primers. To study T cell clonal expansion in alopecia areata, the researchers applied high-throughput TCRbeta sequencing to both the C3H/HeJ mouse model and human patients. In humans, TCRbeta sequencing was performed on scalp tissue and on sorted CD4+ and CD8+ peripheral blood T cells from healthy controls and from patients with patchy or totalis/universalis alopecia areata.

The method behind the library was the immunoSEQ multiplex PCR assay. To provide template for TCR sequencing, every sample had RNA extracted and reverse transcribed into cDNA. First-strand cDNA was synthesized using SuperScript III with a 2:1 mix of oligo-dT and random hexamers. Amplification bias was assessed with a synthetic immune receptor repertoire, and residual bias was removed computationally. Libraries were sequenced on Illumina HiSeq with 60 bp reads covering the CDR3, read from J toward V. Concerning the study's data processing: Raw reads were preprocessed to remove errors, and CDR3 was defined according to IMGT conventions as the region from the conserved cysteine to phenylalanine. Clonality was calculated as 1 minus Shannon entropy normalized by log2 of the number of productive unique TCRs. Scalp TCRbeta sequences were cross-referenced with sorted blood CD4 and CD8 repertoires so that the CD4 or CD8 identity of scalp clones could be inferred. This is the immuneACCESS table as TCRdb keeps it, with only in-frame sequences that have V and J called. A part of the clones is gone; compared with another copy, unresolved V genes explain less than half, and the rest is unexplained. That table supplies the V and J calls and clone size; D and trimming were determined from the DNA. This sample was tabulated with roughly 260,000 clones, among which there are no singletons. Of the sample, 1.2% falls within the top ten clones.

Broader findings and caveats from the paper: Compared with normal scalp, lesional scalp, particularly in alopecia totalis/universalis, had higher clonality and more expanded CD8+ clones, which suggests antigenic drive. Compared with mice, TCR sequences shared between patients were less clear, possibly partly because of HLA diversity across the patient population. Unlike mouse skin, where gammadelta T cells dominate, normal human skin contains resident alphabeta T cells that get sequenced too, which complicates analysis of the scalp TCR repertoire.

Trimming takes 5 bases from V and 3 bases from J, and the germline ends sit 10 bases apart. The CDR3 goes from the cysteine to the phenylalanine over 13 residues. Part of the CDR3 DNA is given, 27 bases translated from base 1. From a lookup of the germline V gene (reference sequence), CDR1 and CDR2 are LGHNA and YNLKQL. In this sample, this clone turned up a few times. This receptor's antigen is unknown. Gene names, together with germline sequences, are murine for this receptor. Read data end 4 residues before the CDR3 end; the end is taken from the germline J gene. Pooled mouse cutaneous lymph node cells were stained for CD4, CD8alpha, NKG2D, NKG2ACE and other markers and were then sorted on a BD Influx.

Sample: CD4+ T cells sorted from a lymph node. This TCR derives from a C3H/HeJ mouse with alopecia areata. The MHC haplotype carried by mice of this strain is H2-k. The chain links TRBV5 with TRBJ1-2, with an unclear D gene assignment. CDR3 bases read: TGTGCCAGCAGCTTAAGGGTGGACTCC. Its amino acids are CASSLRVDS. The CDR3 reads in full as CASSLRVDSDYTF.